This T cell receptor (beta chain) derives from a study of blood T cell repertoires in COVID-19 (TCRdb year 2020). Study-level background: Samples from collaborators originated in the United States, Italy and Spain and spanned both the acute and convalescent phases of COVID-19. The prospective study material was composed of cDNA or gDNA derived from T cells, B-cell-depleted T cells, or PBMCs. The dataset comprised deeply sampled blood TCRbeta repertoires from subjects exposed to, actively infected with, or recovered from COVID-19. A freely available public database, intended as a resource for researchers studying the immune response to SARS-CoV-2, is where the repertoires were released. Samples were obtained from the ongoing ImmuneRACE study (first 160 participants) and from 1,254 subjects provided by 6 global collaborators. Sample metadata almost always included a de-identified subject ID, COVID-19 status, age in years and sex. HLA class I and class II types, where available, came from metadata supplied by the sample provider rather than from assay-based typing. Overall study results and their limits: The quantity of clinical and demographic metadata differed by source and by participant and was supplied without curation.

Comment on this clone: Its antigen remains unidentified. Nothing much larger sits one base from this clone, and base qualities are not available.

The immunoSEQ Assay, a bias-controlled multiplex PCR, was used to amplify TCRbeta CDR3 regions from genomic DNA. From the authors' description of their analysis: Nucleated cell counts per sample were estimated from amplification of reference gene primers within the assay. To quantify the absolute abundance of each unique TCRbeta CDR3 rearrangement, sequence reads were collapsed and filtered. For each sample, productive Simpson clonality was calculated as the square root of Simpson's diversity index across productive rearrangements. TCRdb's version of the immuneACCESS table is confined to in-frame rearrangements and falls short of the full clone set. An unresolved V gene accounts for under half of the shortfall where checked; the remainder is of unknown origin. V and J calls and clone size are as listed in that table; D and trimming were resolved from the DNA. The sample contains roughly 400,000 clones, approximately 89% of them found a single time. The ten most abundant clones make up roughly 0.9% of the sample.

V is cut back by 6 bases and J by 7 bases, with 6 bases in the junction unmatched. From its cysteine to its phenylalanine, the CDR3 spans 14 amino acids. The only DNA kept is the CDR3, 42 bases in frame from the first base. The germline V gene yields SNHLY for CDR1 and FYNNEI for CDR2. Enrolling through a virtual design, the prospective study's participants ranged in age from roughly 18 to 89 years and lived across around 25 United States geographic areas. To assign participants to cohorts, the prospective study relied on clinical history that participants themselves reported in a screening survey and a study questionnaire. Exposed participants had been in contact with someone with a PCR-confirmed or clinician-diagnosed COVID-19 case within 2 weeks of study entry. In the prospective study, whole blood, serum and a nasopharyngeal or oropharyngeal swab were collected from each participant by mobile phlebotomists. Prospective study participants could optionally give additional blood draws and questionnaires over an approximately 2-month period. Prospective study blood samples were shipped either frozen or at room temperature before DNA extraction.

The material sequenced was PBMCs or T cells enriched from blood (not recorded which). Recombination connected TRBV2 to TRBJ1-6; 7 bases in between match TRBD1. The clonotype originates from a woman aged 40 to 50 who had been exposed to COVID-19. The nucleotide sequence is given as TGTGCCAGCAGACCGACAGGGATAAATTCACCCCTCCACTTT. Translation gives CASRPTGINSPLHF.